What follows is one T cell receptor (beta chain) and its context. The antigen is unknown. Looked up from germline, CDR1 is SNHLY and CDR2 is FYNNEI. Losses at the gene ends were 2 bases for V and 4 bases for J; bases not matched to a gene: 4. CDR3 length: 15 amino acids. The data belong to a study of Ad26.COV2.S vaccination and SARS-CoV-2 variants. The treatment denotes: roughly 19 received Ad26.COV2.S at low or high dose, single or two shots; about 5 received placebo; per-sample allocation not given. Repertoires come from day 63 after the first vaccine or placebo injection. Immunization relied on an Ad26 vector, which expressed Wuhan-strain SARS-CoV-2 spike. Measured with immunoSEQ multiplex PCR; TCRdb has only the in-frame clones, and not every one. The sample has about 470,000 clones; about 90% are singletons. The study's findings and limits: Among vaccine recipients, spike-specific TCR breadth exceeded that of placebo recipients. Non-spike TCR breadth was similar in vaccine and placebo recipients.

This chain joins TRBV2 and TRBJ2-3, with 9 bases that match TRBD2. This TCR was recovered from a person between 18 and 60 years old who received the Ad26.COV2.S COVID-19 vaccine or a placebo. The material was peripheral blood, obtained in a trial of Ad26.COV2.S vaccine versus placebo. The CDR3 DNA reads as TGTGCCAGCAGTGAAATAGCGGGAGACTCAGATACGCAGTATTTT. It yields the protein CASSEIAGDSDTQYF. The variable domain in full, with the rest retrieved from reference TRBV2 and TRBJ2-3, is EPEVTQTPSHQVTQMGQEVILRCVPISNHLYFYWYRQILGQKVEFLVSFYNNEISEKSEIFDDQFSVERPDGSNFTLKIRSTKLEDSAMYFCASSEIAGDSDTQYFGPGTRLTVL.